This TCR beta chain was identified during a study of T cells in Graves' hyperthyroidism and ophthalmopathy. This clonotype has just a few counts. The authors deemed Graves' hyperthyroidism stable absent ophthalmopathy progression within 18 months. Hyperthyroidism had been newly diagnosed in patients aged 18 to 65, and its duration was under 2 months. Clinicians diagnosed patients from clinical symptoms, serum thyroxine and TRAb, thyroid ultrasound and orbital computed tomography. What was amplified from RNA transcripts were TCR beta CDR3 regions. The study used the HTBI primer set for a first-round RT-PCR of the TCR CDR3. TCRdb reprocessed the multiplex PCR reads with MiXCR, giving one entry per CDR3 protein. The repertoire holds under 350,000 distinct CDR3 sequences, with around a fifth as singletons. Trimming took 0 bases from V and 5 from J, leaving 12 bases between them. The CDR3 sequence is 14 residues long. The germline V gene encodes CDR1 SGHRS and CDR2 YFSETQ.

The clonotype comes from a woman aged 50 to 60 with Graves' hyperthyroidism. Sequenced: blood. The chain employs TRBV5-1 and TRBJ2-7; the D call may be TRBD1 or TRBD2 (5 bases each). The CDR3 coding sequence is TGCGCCAGCAGCTTGGGGAAAGGGACCCACGAGCAGTACTTC. This sequence encodes CASSLGKGTHEQYF.